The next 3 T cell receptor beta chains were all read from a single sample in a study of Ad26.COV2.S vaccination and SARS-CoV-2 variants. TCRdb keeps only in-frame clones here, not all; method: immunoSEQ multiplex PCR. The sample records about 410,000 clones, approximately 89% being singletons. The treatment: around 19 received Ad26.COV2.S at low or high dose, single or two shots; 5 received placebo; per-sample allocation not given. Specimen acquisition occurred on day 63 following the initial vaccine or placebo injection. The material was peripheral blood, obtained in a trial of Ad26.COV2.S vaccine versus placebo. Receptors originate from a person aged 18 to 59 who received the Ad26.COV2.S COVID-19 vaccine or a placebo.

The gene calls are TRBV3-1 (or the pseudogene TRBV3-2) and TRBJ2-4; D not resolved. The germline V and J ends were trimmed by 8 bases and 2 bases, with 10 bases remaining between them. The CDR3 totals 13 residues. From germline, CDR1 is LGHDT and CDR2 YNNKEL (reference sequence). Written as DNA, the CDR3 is TGTGCCAGCGGGAAAACCTCCAAAAACATTCAGTACTTC. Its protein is CASGKTSKNIQYF.

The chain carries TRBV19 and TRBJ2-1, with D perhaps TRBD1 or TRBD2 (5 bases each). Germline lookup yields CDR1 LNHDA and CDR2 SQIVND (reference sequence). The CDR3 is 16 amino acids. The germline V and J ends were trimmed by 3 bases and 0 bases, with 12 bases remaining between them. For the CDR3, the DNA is TGTGCCAGTAGTATCTTCGGGGCACGCTCCTACAATGAGCAGTTCTTC. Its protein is CASSIFGARSYNEQFF. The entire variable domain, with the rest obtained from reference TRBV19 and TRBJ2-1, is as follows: DGGITQSPKYLFRKEGQNVTLSCEQNLNHDAMYWYRQDPGQGLRLIYYSQIVNDFQKGDIAEGYSVSREKKESFPLTVTSAQKNPTAFYLCASSIFGARSYNEQFFGPGTRLTVL.

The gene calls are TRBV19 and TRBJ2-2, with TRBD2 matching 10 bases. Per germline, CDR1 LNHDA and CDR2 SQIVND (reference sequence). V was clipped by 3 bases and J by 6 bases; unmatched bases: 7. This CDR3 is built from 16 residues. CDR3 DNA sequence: TGTGCCAGTAGTATTCAGTCTAGCGGGAGCCCCGGGGAGCTGTTTTTT. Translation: CASSIQSSGSPGELFF.